Listed below are T cell receptor beta chains from one sample, sequenced in a study of cytomegalovirus exposure and HLA in healthy donors. Profiling relied on immunoSEQ multiplex PCR, and the TCRdb table lists in-frame clones only, not all of them. The sample holds about 170,000 clones; less than 90% are singletons and the top ten take around 4.3%. The specimen was PBMCs. These receptors came from a woman aged 45-65 years in good health and CMV-seropositive. CDR3s include the opening cysteine and the closing phenylalanine or tryptophan. The order of the fields is clone size, V gene, D gene, J gene, CDR3 DNA, CDR3 protein. A D gene is named only where the DNA matches it firmly. Clone size appears in some rows only: once, few, many, or a class for an expanded clone.

NA,TRBV5-1,TRBD1,TRBJ2-3,TGCGCCAGCAGCTTGACTCATTGGACAGGGGGCACAGATACGCAGTATTTT,CASSLTHWTGGTDTQYF
once,TRBV7-2,TRBD2,TRBJ2-7,TGTGCCAGCAGCTTGTCCGGGACTAGGCCCAACGAGCAGTACTTC,CASSLSGTRPNEQYF
NA,TRBV2,NA,TRBJ1-1,TGTGCCAGCAGTGAAGCGCGAGGCACTGAAGCTTTCTTT,CASSEARGTEAFF
NA,TRBV2,TRBD2,TRBJ2-7,TGTGCCAGCAGTGAATGGCTAGCGGGAGCTGGGCAGTACTTC,CASSEWLAGAGQYF
many,TRBV6-5,NA,TRBJ1-2,TGTGCCAGCAGCTTGACAGCTAACTATGGCTACACCTTC,CASSLTANYGYTF
NA,TRBV5-1,TRBD2,TRBJ2-3,TGCGCCAGCAGCTTGGGGAGCGGGGGGAGCACAGATACGCAGTATTTT,CASSLGSGGSTDTQYF
NA,TRBV30,TRBD1,TRBJ2-3,TGTGCCTGGACCTCACTGACCGGGACAGGGATAACGCAGTATTTT,CAWTSLTGTGITQYF
NA,TRBV6-6,NA,TRBJ2-7,TGTGCCAGCAGTTACGGTGGGCCCCCTTACGAGCAGTACTTC,CASSYGGPPYEQYF
few,TRBV11-2,NA,TRBJ1-4,TGTGCCAGCAGCTTAGCAGCAGGGTTTGATGAAAAACTGTTTTTT,CASSLAAGFDEKLFF
NA,TRBV18,NA,TRBJ2-1,TGTGCCAGCTCACCGGCCGGGACACCCTCCTACAATGAGCAGTTCTTC,CASSPAGTPSYNEQFF
NA,TRBV5-1,TRBD2,TRBJ2-7,TGCGCCAGCAGCTCGAGCGGGGGGCCATTCTACGAGCAGTACTTC,CASSSSGGPFYEQYF
NA,TRBV28,TRBD2,TRBJ2-7,TGTGCCAGCAGTTTAGTGTCTTCAGGCCTAGCGGTATACGAGCAGTACTTC,CASSLVSSGLAVYEQYF
once,TRBV18,NA,TRBJ2-3,TGTGCCAGCTCACCCTCACCGAGCCATACGCAGTATTTT,CASSPSPSHTQYF
NA,TRBV19,NA,TRBJ2-7,TGTGCCAGTAGACCCGAAGCTCAGGGGTCATACGAGCAGTACTTC,CASRPEAQGSYEQYF
NA,TRBV2,TRBD1,TRBJ2-1,TGTGCCAGCAGTGAACAATTGACAGGGGGGAAGTTCTTC,CASSEQLTGGKFF